Shown below are 14 T cell receptor beta chains from a single sample sequenced in a study of T cell repertoires in cytomegalovirus infection. TCRdb processed the reads anew with MiXCR; each CDR3 protein has one entry. The sample carries approximately 120,000 distinct CDR3 sequences, 25% to 35% recorded once. Antigens for these TCRs are unknown. Material: CD8+ T cells from cultured PBMCs, obtained from culture after CMV antigen stimulation. Receptors originate from a human donor in good health (CMV status not recorded). Some clones in this sample may be carry-over from other donors' samples.

This clonotype was observed a few times. The chain joins TRBV5-6 to TRBJ1-1; 8 bases fit TRBD1. Trimming took 3 bases from V and 4 from J; bases not matched to a gene: 5. The V gene's germline CDR1 is SGHDT and CDR2 YYEEEE. This CDR3 has 14 residues. CDR3: CASSSGQGATEAFF. Here the CDR3 DNA reads TGTGCCAGCAGCTCCGGACAGGGCGCCACTGAAGCTTTCTTT.

J is TRBJ1-6 and V is TRBV10-3; the match to TRBD1 covers 7 bases. From germline, CDR1 is ENHRY and CDR2 SYGVKD. The CDR3 contains 18 residues. The V and J ends lost 4 bases and 5 bases, in that order; junction bases with no gene match: 14. CDR3 sequence reads: CAISGTEGASGDNSPLHF. The CDR3 DNA sequence: TGTGCCATCAGTGGGACAGAGGGGGCGAGTGGTGATAATTCACCCCTCCACTTT.

CDR3 nucleotides: TGTGCCAGCAGTGCGGGGTTTGACTATGGCTACACCTTC. Translation: CASSAGFDYGYTF. The V call is TRBV6-2 or TRBV6-3, the J call TRBJ1-2; D is unresolved. V shed 5 bases and J shed 3 bases, with 10 bases lying between them. Germline lookup yields CDR1 MNHEY and CDR2 SVGEGT. The CDR3 sequence is 13 residues long.

The chain combines TRBV19 with TRBJ1-5; D is ambiguous. The CDR3 spans 12 residues. The ends were cut back, 1 base at V and 10 bases at J, with 8 bases in the middle. Looked up from germline, CDR1 is LNHDA and CDR2 is SQIVND (reference sequence). Written as DNA, the CDR3 is TGTGCCAGTAGTATAGGTCACTCACCCCAGCATTTT. Translating it yields CASSIGHSPQHF.

This clonotype was seen only a few times. This chain joins TRBV27 and TRBJ1-2; 7 bases match TRBD1. Germline loops: CDR1 MNHEY, CDR2 SMNVEV (reference sequence). V shed 6 bases and J 0 bases; nucleotides not matched to a gene: 13. The CDR3 covers 17 residues. CDR3 in amino acids: CASSHRGRGTANYGYTF. In nucleotides, the CDR3 is TGTGCCAGCAGCCACCGGGGCAGGGGGACCGCTAACTATGGCTACACCTTC.

There are a few counts of this clonotype. The CDR3 sequence: CSARVRFGSYNSPLHF. The CDR3 region has the DNA TGCAGTGCTAGAGTCCGGTTTGGCTCCTATAATTCACCCCTCCACTTT. The gene calls are TRBV20-1 and TRBJ1-6; D ambiguous. The CDR3 totals 16 residues. Trimming cost V 1 base and J 0 bases, with 10 bases left between them. Looked up from germline, CDR1 is DFQATT and CDR2 is SNEGSKA (reference sequence).

V is TRBV27 and J is TRBJ2-1; D may be TRBD1 (6 bases). The CDR3 has 15 amino acids. Germline CDR1 MNHEY, CDR2 SMNVEV (reference sequence). The V end was cut by 4 bases, the J end by 6 bases, with 16 bases between. The CDR3 is CASSSTGDAFNEQFF. Written as DNA, the CDR3 is TGTGCCAGCAGTTCGACAGGCGACGCCTTCAATGAGCAGTTCTTC.

This clonotype was counted only a few times. The rearrangement links TRBV28 to TRBJ2-3; a possible D gene is TRBD1 (5 bases). V lost 2 bases to trimming and J lost 2 bases, with 8 bases between them. This CDR3 region has 14 residues. Germline CDR1 and CDR2: MDHEN and SYDVKM. CDR3 in amino acids: CASSLTGHTDTQYF. The CDR3 nucleotides are TGTGCCAGCAGTTTAACAGGTCACACAGATACGCAGTATTTT.

The V gene is TRBV11-3, the J gene TRBJ2-3, with 9 bases lining up with TRBD2. This CDR3 contains 14 residues. In germline, CDR1 is SGHNT, CDR2 YENEEA. V trimming: 5 bases; J trimming: 2 bases; junction bases outside the gene matches: 2. CDR3 in amino acids: CASSRLADTDTQYF. The CDR3 nucleotides are TGTGCCAGCAGCCGACTAGCGGACACAGATACGCAGTATTTT.

The J gene is TRBJ1-6, the V gene TRBV11-2, with 12 bases identical to TRBD1. Germline values: CDR1 SGHAT, CDR2 FQNNGV. V shed 3 bases and J 9 bases; nucleotides not matched to a gene: 0. CDR3 length equals 14 residues. The CDR3: CASSLGQGASPLHF. The CDR3 bases are TGTGCCAGCAGCTTGGGACAGGGGGCTTCACCCCTCCACTTT.

V gene TRBV24-1 combines with J gene TRBJ2-3; no clear D. V was pared by 0 bases and J by 0 bases, with 12 bases between. This CDR3 spans 17 amino acids. Germline lookup yields CDR1 KGHDR and CDR2 SFDVKD. The CDR3 DNA reads TGTGCCACCAGTGATTTGCCCGGCGGCCCTAGCACAGATACGCAGTATTTT. Translation: CATSDLPGGPSTDTQYF.

This clonotype has a single count. The chain joins TRBV14 to TRBJ2-1; 9 bases align to TRBD1. Germline CDR1 and CDR2: SGHDN and FVKESK. This CDR3 region has 19 residues. Germline trimming cut 4 bases from V and 2 bases from J; bases unmatched to any gene: 15. The CDR3 DNA is TGTGCCAGCAGCCGGGCCCGGGACAGGGAGAGAAGCGCCTACAATGAGCAGTTCTTC. Translation gives CASSRARDRERSAYNEQFF.

This chain uses TRBV7-6 with TRBJ2-2; TRBD1 agrees at 7 bases. J was trimmed by 0 bases and V by 3 bases; bases with no gene match: 7. CDR3 length equals 17 residues. CDR1 is SGHVS and CDR2 is FNYEAQ in the germline V gene. The CDR3 sequence is CASSFEGQLTNTGELFF. CDR3 sequence (DNA): TGTGCCAGCAGCTTTGAGGGACAGCTAACGAACACCGGGGAGCTGTTTTTT.

V is TRBV12-3 or TRBV12-4 and J is TRBJ2-5, with 7 bases fitting TRBD2. This CDR3 is 15 amino acids long. J gave up 2 bases and V 6 bases, and 9 bases lay outside the gene matches. DNA for the CDR3: TGTGCCAGCAGCTGGGGGACTATGGGACAAGAGACCCAGTACTTC. Amino acids: CASSWGTMGQETQYF.